The TCR beta chain under discussion was sequenced for a study of T cells in Graves' hyperthyroidism and ophthalmopathy. RNA transcripts gave rise to amplified TCR beta CDR3 regions. The HTBI primer set drove a first-round RT-PCR of the TCR CDR3. Via MiXCR, TCRdb re-called the multiplex PCR reads, giving one row per CDR3 protein. The sample lists over 250,000 distinct CDR3 sequences, over 15% occurring once. CDR1 MNHEY and CDR2 SVGAGI come from the germline V gene. V was trimmed by 0 bases and J by 0 bases, leaving 5 bases between them. The CDR3 is 15 amino acids. V gene TRBV6-5 combines with J gene TRBJ2-2; the D is unclear. Sequences were obtained from blood. The sequence was obtained from a woman aged 55-69 years with Graves' ophthalmopathy. This CDR3 is CASSYSESNTGELFF. CDR3 DNA: TGTGCCAGCAGTTACTCAGAATCGAACACCGGGGAGCTGTTTTTT.